The sequence of this T cell receptor beta chain was determined in a study of T cell responses to AZD1222 COVID-19 vaccine. Study conclusions and caveats: At baseline, just a handful of AZD1222 recipients tested seropositive.

CDR1 and CDR2 (germline): SGHDT, YYEEEE. V lost 4 bases and J 3 bases, leaving 11 bases between the germline ends. The CDR3 totals 13 residues. Concerning this clone: Its antigen is not known.

TCRdb's copy holds only in-frame clones and misses some; the assay was immunoSEQ multiplex PCR. The profile shows around 130,000 clones, over 75% of them singletons. The origin of this receptor is an adult in good health. Sample: peripheral blood, taken on day 0 of AZD1222 vaccination. The gene calls are TRBV5-6 and TRBJ2-7; D gene unclear. The CDR3 nucleotides read TGTGCCAGCAGCACGGGCGCCCTCTACGAGCAGTACTTC. This translates into CASSTGALYEQYF. Full variable domain (remainder filled in from reference TRBV5-6 and TRBJ2-7): DAGVTQSPTHLIKTRGQQVTLRCSPKSGHDTVSWYQQALGQGPQFIFQYYEEEERQRGNFPDRFSGHQFPNYSSELNVNALLLGDSALYLCASSTGALYEQYFGPGTRLTVT.